The clone carrying this T cell receptor beta chain has at least ten counts. Making the TCR beta libraries involved quantitative 5'-RACE with molecular barcodes. TCRdb passed the 5' RACE reads through MiXCR, listing each CDR3 protein once. The table has 150,000 to 200,000 distinct CDR3 sequences, about 9.9% seen once. This entry belongs to a study of CD8 T cells in ankylosing spondylitis. CDR1 and CDR2 (germline): SGHRS, YFSETQ. The V end was cut by 0 bases, the J end by 0 bases, with 15 bases between. The CDR3 length is 17 residues. This sequence originates from a male donor with ankylosing spondylitis or in good health (not recorded which). The chain has TRBV5-1 and TRBJ1-2; D perhaps matches TRBD1 (5 bases). Sequenced material: blood, either unsorted or a sorted T cell fraction (not recorded which). CDR3 coding DNA: TGCGCCAGCAGCTTGGACCCAGGGACTTCGCCTAACTATGGCTACACCTTC. It yields the protein CASSLDPGTSPNYGYTF. Full variable domain (outside the CDR3, taken from reference TRBV5-1 and TRBJ1-2): KAGVTQTPRYLIKTRGQQVTLSCSPISGHRSVSWYQQTPGQGLQFLFEYFSETQRNKGNFPGRFSGRQFSNSRSEMNVSTLELGDSALYLCASSLDPGTSPNYGYTFGSGTRLTVV.